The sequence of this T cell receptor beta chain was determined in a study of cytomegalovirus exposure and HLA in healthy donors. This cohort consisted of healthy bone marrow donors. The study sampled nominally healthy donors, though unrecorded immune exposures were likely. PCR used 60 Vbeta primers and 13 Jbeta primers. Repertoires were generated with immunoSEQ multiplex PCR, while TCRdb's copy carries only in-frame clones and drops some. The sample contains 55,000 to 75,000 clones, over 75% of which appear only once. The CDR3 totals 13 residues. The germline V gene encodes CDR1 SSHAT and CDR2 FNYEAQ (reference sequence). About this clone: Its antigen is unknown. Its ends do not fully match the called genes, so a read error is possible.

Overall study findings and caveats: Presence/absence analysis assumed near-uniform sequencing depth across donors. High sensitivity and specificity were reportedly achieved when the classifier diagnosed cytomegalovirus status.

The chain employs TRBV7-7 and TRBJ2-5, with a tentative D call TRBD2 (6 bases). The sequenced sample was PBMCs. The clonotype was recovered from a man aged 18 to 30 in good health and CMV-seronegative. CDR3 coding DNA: TGTGCTAGCAGCTTGGGGGGATGGGAGACCCAGTACTTC. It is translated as CASSLGGWETQYF.